Listed here are 15 T cell receptor beta chains from one sample, sequenced in a study of T cells in Graves' hyperthyroidism and ophthalmopathy. RNA transcripts were the template for amplifying TCR beta CDR3 regions. Using the HTBI primer set, a first-round RT-PCR was run on the TCR CDR3. TCRdb fed the multiplex PCR reads into MiXCR, producing one record per CDR3 protein. The data show 450,000 to 700,000 distinct CDR3 sequences, with 46% seen just once and around 7.7% held by the top ten. Material: peripheral blood or thyroid tissue (not recorded which). Receptors originate from a woman between 18 and 29 years old with Graves' hyperthyroidism.

This clonotype has ten or more counts. V usage is TRBV20-1 and J usage is TRBJ1-6; tentatively, D is TRBD1 (5 bases). The CDR3 is 13 residues long. Trimming left V 6 bases short and J 6 bases short, with 12 bases between. Germline V lookup: CDR1 DFQATT, CDR2 SNEGSKA (reference sequence). CDR3 coding DNA: TGCAGTGCCTCAACAGGTGTTAATTCACCCCTCCACTTT. It translates to CSASTGVNSPLHF.

Points on this clonotype: This sequence may be a read error, since a much larger clone differs from it by one base. The chain recombines TRBV4-1 with TRBJ2-7, with unresolved D. Per the germline V gene, CDR1 is MGHRA and CDR2 is YSYEKL. This CDR3 region has 14 residues. CDR3 sequence reads: CASSQEVLGYEQCF. The CDR3 nucleotides are TGCGCCAGCAGCCAAGAGGTCCTAGGGTACGAGCAGTGCTTC.

Ten or more counts support this clonotype. The chain is built from TRBV20-1 and TRBJ2-7, with D possibly being TRBD1 or TRBD2 (6 bases each). Looked up from germline, CDR1 is DFQATT and CDR2 is SNEGSKA (reference sequence). This CDR3 has 15 amino acids. The V gene lost 2 bases and the J gene lost 3 bases, with 17 bases spanning the gap. The CDR3 DNA reads TGCAGTGCTAGATCTCTTAGGGGGAGGCTCTACGAGCAGTACTTC. Protein product: CSARSLRGRLYEQYF.

The chain couples TRBV7-6 to TRBJ2-5, with D perhaps matching TRBD1 or TRBD2 (6 bases each). The length of the CDR3 is 15 residues. V was clipped by 4 bases and J by 3 bases, with 15 bases between them. Germline assignment: CDR1 SGHVS and CDR2 FNYEAQ. The DNA for the CDR3 is TGTGCCAGCAGCTCCTCGGGGGCAGGGGAAGAGACCCAGTACTTC. Its translation is CASSSSGAGEETQYF.

The CDR3 nucleotides are TGCAGTGCCGGGGGGACAGGGGGCGATAAGACTGGAAACACCTTC. Translated, it gives CSAGGTGGDKTGNTF. The chain links TRBV20-1 to TRBJ1-2, with 12 positions matching TRBD1. Trimming cost V 6 bases and J 12 bases; bases outside gene matches: 17. Germline CDR1 DFQATT, CDR2 SNEGSKA (reference sequence). The CDR3 contains 15 residues.

This chain joins TRBV29-1 and TRBJ1-5, with D possibly matching TRBD1 (5 bases). V was shortened by 8 bases and J by 2 bases, with 13 bases between the two germline ends. Germline loops: CDR1 SQVTM, CDR2 ANQGSEA. The CDR3 consists of 13 residues. CDR3: CSLGQGGNQPQHF. The CDR3 DNA reads as TGCAGCTTAGGGCAGGGTGGCAATCAGCCCCAGCATTTT.

The V gene is TRBV10-3, the J gene TRBJ1-4; D not certain. The V end was cut by 6 bases, the J end by 12 bases, with 17 bases between. The CDR3 contains 13 residues. In germline, CDR1 is ENHRY, CDR2 SYGVKD. The CDR3 region is CAISEPGSQELFF. CDR3 bases: TGTGCCATCAGCGAGCCCGGCAGTCAGGAACTGTTTTTT.

In this sample, this clonotype turned up a few times. A much larger clone differs by one base, so this may be a read error. The chain is built from TRBV12-3 or TRBV12-4 and TRBJ1-2; D is ambiguous. The CDR3 has 16 residues. Trimming took 4 bases from V and 4 from J, leaving 19 bases between them. The CDR3 sequence is CASSSRSPPPLYGYTF. CDR3 nucleotide sequence: TGTGCCAGCAGTTCCCGCAGCCCACCTCCCCTCTATGGCTACACCTTC.

This chain uses TRBV7-2 with TRBJ1-2; D gene uncertain. Germline V gene lookup returns CDR1 SGHTA and CDR2 FQGNSA. This CDR3 contains 13 residues. The V end lost 1 base, the J end lost 8 bases, and 11 bases lay between the germline ends. The CDR3 bases are TGTGCCAGCAGCTTAGGAACCTGGGCCGGCTACACCTTC. Protein sequence: CASSLGTWAGYTF.

This clonotype was found many times. V gene TRBV5-5 combines with J gene TRBJ1-1, with 7 bases that match TRBD1. Germline V gene lookup returns CDR1 SGHKS and CDR2 YYEKEE (reference sequence). This CDR3 is 14 amino acids long. V gave up 7 bases and J gave up 3 bases; unmatched junction bases: 9. CDR3 bases: TGTGCCAGCGGAACAGGGGACTGGGACACTGAAGCTTTCTTT. Translated: CASGTGDWDTEAFF. The full variable domain, completed using reference TRBV5-5 and TRBJ1-1, is DAGVTQSPTHLIKTRGQQVTLRCSPISGHKSVSWYQQVLGQGPQFIFQYYEKEERGRGNFPDRFSARQFPNYSSELNVNALLLGDSALYLCASGTGDWDTEAFFGQGTRLTVV.

The table lists this clonotype with many counts. V gene TRBV6-5 combines with J gene TRBJ1-2, with D unresolved. This CDR3 region has 15 residues. With 0 bases removed from V and 5 bases from J, the gap between germline ends came to 13 bases. Germline assignment: CDR1 MNHEY and CDR2 SVGAGI. The DNA of the CDR3 is TGTGCCAGCAGTTACTCGACCTTCCCGGGGTATGGCTACACCTTC. Its protein product is CASSYSTFPGYGYTF.

A few counts support this clonotype. The chain has TRBV9 and TRBJ2-5; 8 nucleotides line up with TRBD2. Gene TRBJ2-3 matches the end of the DNA better, so the J call may be wrong. Germline V gene sequence: CDR1 SGDLS, CDR2 YYNGEE. The CDR3 has 14 amino acids. This CDR3 is CASSRGGLADTQYF. The CDR3 DNA is TGTGCCAGCAGCCGGGGGGGTTTGGCAGATACGCAGTATTTT.

The sample holds a few counts of this clonotype. CDR3 protein: CSARRDGDYEQYF. In nucleotides, the CDR3 is TGCAGTGCTAGAAGGGACGGAGACTACGAGCAGTACTTC. The rearrangement joins TRBV20-1 to TRBJ2-7; D is tentatively TRBD1 or TRBD2 (5 bases each). The CDR3 is made up of 13 amino acids. Deletions cut 2 bases from V and 3 bases from J, with 11 bases between. Germline CDR1 and CDR2: DFQATT and SNEGSKA (reference sequence).

This clonotype has a count of ten or more. The chain employs TRBV2 and TRBJ1-5; TRBD1 agrees at 7 bases. The CDR3 runs to 13 residues. J was trimmed by 5 bases and V by 5 bases; bases with no gene match: 3. CDR1 and CDR2 (germline): SNHLY, FYNNEI. CDR3 DNA: TGTGCCAGCAGTAGGGACAGTCATCAGCCCCAGCATTTT. Protein: CASSRDSHQPQHF.

This clonotype was detected ten times or more. This chain joins TRBV4-3 and TRBJ1-1; 7 bases match TRBD1. Germline CDR1 reads LGHNA; CDR2 reads YSLEER. Trimming took 0 bases from V and 4 from J; bases not matched to a gene: 5. The CDR3 has 15 amino acids. CDR3 residues: CASSQDGRGATEAFF. In DNA form, the CDR3 reads TGCGCCAGCAGCCAAGATGGCAGGGGGGCCACTGAAGCTTTCTTT.